Presented here are 30 T cell receptor beta chains from one specimen sequenced in a study of blood T cell repertoires in COVID-19. The repertoire was sequenced with immunoSEQ multiplex PCR; TCRdb's copy has only in-frame clones and lacks some. This table holds roughly 150,000 clones, roughly four fifths found once. Sequencing used peripheral blood. These receptors all stem from a human donor in a cohort sampled during active COVID-19.

The chain joins TRBV7-2 to TRBJ1-6, with 7 bases identical to TRBD1. The V gene end was trimmed by 1 base and the J gene end by 7 bases; junction bases not matched to a gene: 13. From germline, CDR1 is SGHTA and CDR2 FQGNSA. This CDR3 spans 18 amino acids. The CDR3 sequence is CASSLVRKPGQNNSPLHF. DNA for the CDR3: TGTGCCAGCAGCTTAGTACGAAAACCGGGACAGAACAATTCACCCCTCCACTTT.

The chain employs TRBV7-2 and TRBJ2-5, with D possibly matching TRBD1 (6 bases). V dropped 5 bases and J dropped 2 bases, with 12 bases sitting between them. The CDR3 extends over 14 amino acids. Germline V CDR1 and CDR2: SGHTA, FQGNSA. The CDR3 here is CASSPRGLQETQYF. The CDR3 region has the DNA TGTGCCAGCAGCCCTAGGGGGTTACAAGAGACCCAGTACTTC.

V and J are TRBV19 and TRBJ1-6; D is undetermined. The CDR3 is 14 amino acids. Germline V gene data show CDR1 as LNHDA and CDR2 as SQIVND (reference sequence). Trimming stripped 6 bases from V and 6 bases from J, with 12 bases between. The CDR3 region has the DNA TGTGCCAGTAGCGGAGGAGTTTTTAATTCACCCCTCCACTTT. The encoded protein is CASSGGVFNSPLHF.

In this sample, this clone turned up a few times. The J gene is TRBJ2-1, the V gene TRBV4-2; 8 bases line up with TRBD2. Per germline, CDR1 LGHNA and CDR2 YNFKEQ. The CDR3 is made up of 16 amino acids. The junction had 8 bases not matched to a gene; V was cut back by 5 bases and J by 2 bases. For the CDR3, the DNA is TGTGCCAGCAGCAACCCCGGGGGGGAGACCTACAATGAGCAGTTCTTC. This translates into CASSNPGGETYNEQFF.

The chain carries TRBV4-1 and TRBJ2-3; the match to TRBD2 covers 15 bases. This CDR3 contains 15 residues. J lost 7 bases, V lost 4 bases, and 3 bases had no gene match. The germline gives CDR1 MGHRA, CDR2 YSYEKL. Here the CDR3 reads CASSRTSGGANTQYF. In DNA, the CDR3 is TGCGCCAGCAGCCGGACTAGCGGGGGGGCAAATACGCAGTATTTT.

This chain links TRBV19 with TRBJ1-2, with 7 nucleotides matching TRBD1. Germline V gene lookup returns CDR1 LNHDA and CDR2 SQIVND (reference sequence). After removal of 6 bases from V and 3 bases from J, the junction contained 4 bases not matched to a gene. This CDR3 is 13 amino acids long. The CDR3 region is CASRDRDDYGYTF. The DNA for the CDR3 is TGTGCCAGTAGAGACAGGGACGACTATGGCTACACCTTC.

This chain links TRBV28 with TRBJ2-1; 8 bases align to TRBD1. This CDR3 is 15 amino acids long. V gave up 8 bases and J gave up 4 bases; unmatched junction bases: 10. The germline CDR1 and CDR2 sequences are MDHEN and SYDVKM. The CDR3, as DNA: TGTGCCAGCGTTAAAGGACAGGGTTTATACAATGAGCAGTTCTTC. Translation: CASVKGQGLYNEQFF. Complete variable domain (other parts from reference TRBV28 and TRBJ2-1): DVKVTQSSRYLVKRTGEKVFLECVQDMDHENMFWYRQDPGLGLRLIYFSYDVKMKEKGDIPEGYSVSREKKERFSLILESASTNQTSMYLCASVKGQGLYNEQFFGPGTRLTVL.

The J gene is TRBJ1-1, the V gene TRBV19; D is undetermined. The V and J ends lost 6 bases and 2 bases respectively, with 16 bases between them. The CDR3 has 15 residues. The germline V gene encodes CDR1 LNHDA and CDR2 SQIVND (reference sequence). The CDR3 DNA is TGTGCCAGTAGCGCCCAAGGAGGGTATAACACTGAAGCTTTCTTT. As protein: CASSAQGGYNTEAFF.

V usage is TRBV2 and J usage is TRBJ1-5; TRBD1 aligns across 7 bases. This CDR3 comprises 15 residues. Germline V gives CDR1 SNHLY, CDR2 FYNNEI. After removal of 4 bases from V and 6 bases from J, the junction contained 9 bases not matched to a gene. CDR3 residues: CASSAVQGVIQPQHF. The CDR3, as DNA: TGTGCCAGCAGTGCAGTCCAGGGGGTTATTCAGCCCCAGCATTTT.

The sample holds a few counts of this clone. The rearrangement uses TRBV3-1 (or the pseudogene TRBV3-2) and TRBJ2-7, with D possibly matching TRBD1 (6 bases). Between the trimmed V and J ends, which lost 2 bases and 2 bases, there was a span of 10 bases. There are 14 residues in the CDR3. Germline assignment: CDR1 LGHDT and CDR2 YNNKEL (reference sequence). In nucleotides, the CDR3 is TGTGCCAGCAGCCAACAGACAGGCGCCTACGAGCAGTACTTC. It codes for CASSQQTGAYEQYF.

V gene TRBV6-6 combines with J gene TRBJ1-4; the D gene is possibly TRBD1 (6 bases). This CDR3 comprises 15 residues. V was clipped by 5 bases and J by 4 bases, with 14 bases between them. Germline-derived CDR1 and CDR2 are MNHNY and SVGAGI (reference sequence). CDR3 residues: CASSPSQGRNEKLFF. The CDR3 DNA is TGTGCCAGCAGTCCTTCGCAGGGGCGTAATGAAAAACTGTTTTTT.

The gene calls are TRBV7-2 and TRBJ2-7; perhaps TRBD1 as D (6 bases). V shed 1 base and J shed 6 bases, with 16 bases lying between them. Per germline, CDR1 SGHTA and CDR2 FQGNSA. CDR3 length: 15 residues. The CDR3 protein is CASSLGQGSMGEQYF. CDR3 in DNA: TGTGCCAGCAGCTTAGGCCAGGGGTCGATGGGCGAGCAGTACTTC. The complete variable domain, with remaining parts taken from reference TRBV7-2 and TRBJ2-7, reads GAGVSQSPSNKVTEKGKDVELRCDPISGHTALYWYRQSLGQGLEFLIYFQGNSAPDKSGLPSDRFSAERTGGSVSTLTIQRTQQEDSAVYLCASSLGQGSMGEQYFGPGTRLTVT.

This clone was detected only a few times. The chain uses TRBV11-2 and TRBJ2-7; 7 nucleotides line up with TRBD1. Germline loops: CDR1 SGHAT, CDR2 FQNNGV. The CDR3 has 13 amino acids. V shed 3 bases and J 4 bases; nucleotides not matched to a gene: 3. CDR3 nucleotides: TGTGCCAGCAGCTTCGCCAGGGGGTACGAGCAGTACTTC. The encoded protein is CASSFARGYEQYF.

This clone was observed a single time. The rearrangement uses TRBV12-3 or TRBV12-4 and TRBJ2-7, with D tentatively TRBD1 (5 bases). This CDR3 region has 13 residues. Deletions cut 7 bases from V and 0 bases from J, with 10 bases between. The CDR3 sequence: CASNPTDSYEQYF. DNA for the CDR3: TGTGCCAGCAACCCGACAGACTCCTACGAGCAGTACTTC.

This clone was seen only once. The V call is TRBV7-8, the J call TRBJ2-7; TRBD1 matches at 7 bases. V shed 3 bases and J 6 bases; nucleotides not matched to a gene: 8. Germline CDR1 reads SGHVS; CDR2 reads FQNEAQ. The length of the CDR3 is 14 residues. The DNA of the CDR3 is TGTGCCAGCAGCTTCTCTCAGGGGGACACCGAGCAGTACTTC. Translation: CASSFSQGDTEQYF.

The J gene is TRBJ2-3, the V gene TRBV3-1 (or the pseudogene TRBV3-2), with 8 bases identical to TRBD2. The CDR3 runs 15 residues. J gave up 2 bases and V 3 bases, and 4 bases lay outside the gene matches. The germline gives CDR1 LGHDT, CDR2 YNNKEL (reference sequence). The CDR3, as DNA: TGTGCCAGCAGCCAGGGCGGGGGGTACACAGATACGCAGTATTTT. This encodes CASSQGGGYTDTQYF.

The V call is TRBV28, the J call TRBJ2-3; 8 bases agree with TRBD2. CDR3 length equals 15 residues. Germline CDR1 MDHEN, CDR2 SYDVKM. J lost 5 bases, V lost 3 bases, and 7 bases had no gene match. CDR3 protein: CASSFGAGDGDTQYF. The CDR3 DNA sequence: TGTGCCAGCAGTTTCGGAGCGGGAGATGGAGATACGCAGTATTTT.

In its sample, this clone was seen once. This sequence joins TRBV27 and TRBJ2-7; D may be TRBD1 (5 bases). CDR1 is MNHEY and CDR2 is SMNVEV in the germline V gene (reference sequence). Trimming took 1 base from V and 5 from J, leaving 6 bases between them. The CDR3 loop spans 12 amino acids. CDR3 in DNA: TGTGCCAGCAGTTTATTAGGGGACGAGCAGTACTTC. This translates into CASSLLGDEQYF.

This chain joins TRBV19 and TRBJ2-7; 7 bases are shared with TRBD1. Trimming cost V 2 bases and J 5 bases; bases outside gene matches: 6. The CDR3 is 14 amino acids. Looked up from germline, CDR1 is LNHDA and CDR2 is SQIVND (reference sequence). In nucleotides, the CDR3 is TGTGCCAGTAGTATACCGGGACAGCCTAACGAGCAGTACTTC. Protein sequence: CASSIPGQPNEQYF.

The chain recombines TRBV3-1 (or the pseudogene TRBV3-2) with TRBJ1-5; 9 bases match TRBD1. Germline CDR1 LGHDT, CDR2 YNNKEL (reference sequence). This CDR3 is 16 amino acids long. J was trimmed by 7 bases and V by 3 bases; bases with no gene match: 10. CDR3 in DNA: TGTGCCAGCAGCCAGGATTCGGGACAGGGTTGGCAGCCCCAGCATTTT. Protein: CASSQDSGQGWQPQHF.

The V and J genes are TRBV19 and TRBJ1-4, with D tentatively TRBD1 (6 bases). V was cut by 7 bases and J by 12 bases, with 24 bases left in between. The germline V gene encodes CDR1 LNHDA and CDR2 SQIVND (reference sequence). This CDR3 has 15 residues. CDR3: CASTEDSAIIGELFF. In DNA form, the CDR3 reads TGTGCCAGTACGGAGGACAGCGCGATAATTGGGGAACTGTTTTTT. Complete variable domain (other parts from reference TRBV19 and TRBJ1-4): DGGITQSPKYLFRKEGQNVTLSCEQNLNHDAMYWYRQDPGQGLRLIYYSQIVNDFQKGDIAEGYSVSREKKESFPLTVTSAQKNPTAFYLCASTEDSAIIGELFFGSGTQLSVL.

This clone came up once. The rearrangement joins TRBV5-4 to TRBJ1-2; the match to TRBD1 covers 11 bases. The V gene's germline CDR1 is SGHNT and CDR2 YYREEE (reference sequence). Trimming at V came to 4 bases and at J to 1 base, leaving 9 bases not matched to a gene. CDR3 length: 17 residues. The DNA for the CDR3 is TGTGCCAGCAGCCCCTGGACAGGGGGCGCGGGTAACTATGGCTACACCTTC. This codes for CASSPWTGGAGNYGYTF.

This clone occurred a few times. The chain links TRBV3-1 (or the pseudogene TRBV3-2) to TRBJ2-7, with a weak D call TRBD2 (5 bases). Per the germline V gene, CDR1 is LGHDT and CDR2 is YNNKEL (reference sequence). The CDR3 contains 12 residues. The V end lost 1 base, the J end lost 6 bases, and 7 bases lay between the germline ends. CDR3 nucleotide sequence: TGTGCCAGCAGCCAAGGGACTCGCGAGCAGTACTTC. Translated: CASSQGTREQYF.

The rearrangement joins TRBV10-3 to TRBJ2-3; D not certain. The ends were cut back, 5 bases at V and 5 bases at J, with 11 bases in the middle. There are 13 residues in the CDR3. Germline V gene data show CDR1 as ENHRY and CDR2 as SYGVKD. As DNA, the CDR3 is TGTGCCATCAGTTCTGGGCCCCTAGATACGCAGTATTTT. Translating gives CAISSGPLDTQYF.

This clone was seen a single time. The J gene is TRBJ2-7, the V gene TRBV4-1, with 7 positions matching TRBD1. Losses at the gene ends were 6 bases for V and 2 bases for J; bases not matched to a gene: 7. The CDR3 is 14 amino acids. Germline CDR1 is MGHRA and CDR2 is YSYEKL. The chain's CDR3 is CASSETGITYEQYF. In nucleotides, the CDR3 is TGCGCCAGCAGTGAGACAGGGATAACCTACGAGCAGTACTTC.

The chain combines TRBV18 with TRBJ1-2; no firm D call. The germline V gene has CDR1 KGHSH and CDR2 LQKENI. V lost 1 base and J 4 bases, leaving 19 bases between the germline ends. The CDR3 totals 17 residues. The CDR3 DNA sequence: TGTGCCAGCTCACCACTCTTCGTGCCAGCCAGCGGCTATGGCTACACCTTC. Amino acids: CASSPLFVPASGYGYTF.

The chain has TRBV19 and TRBJ2-3; possibly TRBD1 for D (5 bases). Germline loops: CDR1 LNHDA, CDR2 SQIVND (reference sequence). The V end lost 3 bases, the J end lost 5 bases, and 15 bases lay between the germline ends. The CDR3 contains 15 residues. The DNA for the CDR3 is TGTGCCAGTAGTATTCGTCCCCAGGGCGGAGATACGCAGTATTTT. Its translation: CASSIRPQGGDTQYF.

The genes are TRBV19 and TRBJ2-6; D possibly corresponds to TRBD2 (5 bases). Trimming left V 3 bases short and J 2 bases short, with 8 bases between. The V gene's germline CDR1 is LNHDA and CDR2 SQIVND (reference sequence). The CDR3 length is 15 residues. The CDR3: CASSIRGTGANVLTF. As DNA, the CDR3 is TGTGCCAGTAGTATTCGAGGGACTGGGGCCAACGTCCTGACTTTC.

The rearrangement joins TRBV5-5 to TRBJ2-2; 12 bases map to TRBD2. There are 18 residues in the CDR3. V gave up 4 bases and J gave up 0 bases; unmatched junction bases: 7. The V gene's germline CDR1 is SGHKS and CDR2 YYEKEE (reference sequence). CDR3 amino acids: CASSLLPSGGANTGELFF. The CDR3 DNA reads as TGTGCCAGCAGCCTCCTCCCTAGCGGGGGGGCGAACACCGGGGAGCTGTTTTTT. Full variable domain (outside the CDR3, taken from reference TRBV5-5 and TRBJ2-2): DAGVTQSPTHLIKTRGQQVTLRCSPISGHKSVSWYQQVLGQGPQFIFQYYEKEERGRGNFPDRFSARQFPNYSSELNVNALLLGDSALYLCASSLLPSGGANTGELFFGEGSRLTVL.

V gene TRBV5-6 combines with J gene TRBJ1-1; D is unresolved. Germline V gene lookup returns CDR1 SGHDT and CDR2 YYEEEE. The ends were cut back, 2 bases at V and 4 bases at J, with 9 bases in the middle. The CDR3 runs to 13 residues. The CDR3 here is CASSFGRSTEAFF. Written as DNA, the CDR3 is TGTGCCAGCAGCTTCGGGAGGAGCACTGAAGCTTTCTTT.